This is a list of T cell receptor beta chains from one sample in a study of blood T cell repertoires in COVID-19. TCRdb's table, derived via immunoSEQ multiplex PCR, lists solely in-frame clones and lacks some. This table holds 300,000 to 400,000 clones, roughly 87% found once. The sample consisted of peripheral blood. The source is a man in his thirties or forties with COVID-19, enrolled during active disease. Both conserved end residues are part of each CDR3. Each record gives: D gene, J gene, V gene, clone size, CDR3 protein, CDR3 DNA. The D gene is left open where the match is weak. Not every row has a clone size; where given, it reads once, few, many or a size class.

d_call: TRBD2; j_call: TRBJ2-3; v_call: TRBV3-1/TRBV3-2; clone_size: .; cdr3_aa: CASSQLTTGTSVNF; cdr3_nt: TGTGCCAGCAGCCAGCTTACTACCGGGACTAGCGTAAATTTT
d_call: .; j_call: TRBJ2-1; v_call: TRBV7-9; clone_size: .; cdr3_aa: CASSPVVALNNEQFF; cdr3_nt: TGTGCCAGCAGCCCTGTGGTAGCGCTAAACAATGAGCAGTTCTTC
d_call: .; j_call: TRBJ1-2; v_call: TRBV6-2/TRBV6-3; clone_size: .; cdr3_aa: CASSDKYYGYTF; cdr3_nt: TGTGCCAGCAGTGACAAGTACTATGGCTACACCTTC
d_call: TRBD1; j_call: TRBJ1-4; v_call: TRBV27; clone_size: .; cdr3_aa: CASSPWTGNEKLFF; cdr3_nt: TGTGCCAGCAGTCCTTGGACAGGGAATGAAAAACTGTTTTTT
d_call: .; j_call: TRBJ2-3; v_call: TRBV7-6; clone_size: .; cdr3_aa: CASSLTPSGTDTQYF; cdr3_nt: TGTGCCAGCAGCTTAACACCTAGTGGCACAGATACGCAGTATTTT
d_call: TRBD1; j_call: TRBJ2-5; v_call: TRBV11-2; clone_size: .; cdr3_aa: CASSLDPPSRTGKETQYF; cdr3_nt: TGTGCCAGCAGCTTAGATCCCCCCTCTCGGACAGGAAAAGAGACCCAGTACTTC
d_call: TRBD1; j_call: TRBJ2-6; v_call: TRBV29-1; clone_size: .; cdr3_aa: CSVPDRAGANVLTF; cdr3_nt: TGCAGCGTCCCCGACAGGGCTGGGGCCAACGTCCTGACTTTC
d_call: .; j_call: TRBJ1-2; v_call: TRBV6-5; clone_size: .; cdr3_aa: CASRYREDGYTF; cdr3_nt: TGTGCCAGCAGATACAGGGAGGATGGCTACACCTTC
d_call: TRBD2; j_call: TRBJ2-3; v_call: TRBV6-2/TRBV6-3; clone_size: .; cdr3_aa: CASSFIDRRLAGGPRDTQYF; cdr3_nt: TGTGCCAGCAGTTTTATCGACCGGAGACTAGCGGGAGGGCCGAGGGATACGCAGTATTTT
d_call: .; j_call: TRBJ2-5; v_call: TRBV28; clone_size: .; cdr3_aa: CASSLFQGPQETQYF; cdr3_nt: TGTGCCAGCAGTTTATTTCAGGGCCCCCAAGAGACCCAGTACTTC
d_call: TRBD2; j_call: TRBJ2-2; v_call: TRBV27; clone_size: .; cdr3_aa: CASTPRAGANTGELFF; cdr3_nt: TGTGCCAGCACCCCTAGGGCGGGGGCGAACACCGGGGAGCTGTTTTTT
d_call: .; j_call: TRBJ1-2; v_call: TRBV25-1; clone_size: .; cdr3_aa: CASSGGDGYTF; cdr3_nt: TGTGCCAGCAGTGGGGGGGATGGCTACACCTTC
d_call: .; j_call: TRBJ1-1; v_call: TRBV18; clone_size: .; cdr3_aa: CASSPLTADMNTEAFF; cdr3_nt: TGTGCCAGCTCACCACTAACAGCCGATATGAACACTGAAGCTTTCTTT
d_call: TRBD1; j_call: TRBJ1-6; v_call: TRBV28; clone_size: .; cdr3_aa: CASSSYGQGSSYNSPLHF; cdr3_nt: TGTGCCAGCAGTTCGTACGGACAGGGAAGCTCCTATAATTCACCCCTCCACTTT
d_call: TRBD1; j_call: TRBJ2-7; v_call: TRBV28; clone_size: .; cdr3_aa: CASSHRDRGLYEQYF; cdr3_nt: TGTGCCAGCAGTCACCGGGACAGGGGGCTCTACGAGCAGTACTTC
d_call: .; j_call: TRBJ2-6; v_call: TRBV6-1; clone_size: .; cdr3_aa: CASSEQGNSGANVLTF; cdr3_nt: TGTGCCAGCAGTGAACAGGGTAACTCTGGGGCCAACGTCCTGACTTTC
d_call: .; j_call: TRBJ1-1; v_call: TRBV4-1; clone_size: .; cdr3_aa: CASSQDYGTTGKRRVTEAFF; cdr3_nt: TGCGCCAGCAGCCAAGACTATGGCACGACAGGAAAAAGACGGGTCACTGAAGCTTTCTTT
d_call: .; j_call: TRBJ2-3; v_call: TRBV7-2; clone_size: .; cdr3_aa: CASSPSGARTDTQYF; cdr3_nt: TGTGCCAGCAGCCCCTCAGGGGCCCGCACAGATACGCAGTATTTT
d_call: .; j_call: TRBJ2-3; v_call: TRBV7-2; clone_size: .; cdr3_aa: CASGKGITDTQYF; cdr3_nt: TGTGCCAGCGGTAAGGGGATCACAGATACGCAGTATTTT
d_call: TRBD1; j_call: TRBJ1-6; v_call: TRBV6-6; clone_size: .; cdr3_aa: CASRTGQGVNSPLHF; cdr3_nt: TGTGCCAGCAGAACCGGACAGGGGGTCAATTCACCCCTCCACTTT
d_call: .; j_call: TRBJ2-2; v_call: TRBV9; clone_size: .; cdr3_aa: CASMHRAGELFF; cdr3_nt: TGTGCCAGCATGCACAGGGCCGGGGAGCTGTTTTTT
d_call: TRBD2; j_call: TRBJ2-7; v_call: TRBV7-9; clone_size: once; cdr3_aa: CASSPLGGEQYF; cdr3_nt: TGTGCCAGCAGCCCCCTGGGGGGGGAGCAGTACTTC
d_call: .; j_call: TRBJ2-3; v_call: TRBV6-2/TRBV6-3; clone_size: once; cdr3_aa: CASTPGHTDTQYF; cdr3_nt: TGTGCCAGCACCCCGGGACACACAGATACGCAGTATTTT
d_call: .; j_call: TRBJ2-5; v_call: TRBV27; clone_size: .; cdr3_aa: CASSFSRSTGQETQYF; cdr3_nt: TGTGCCAGCAGTTTTTCCCGTTCTACAGGCCAAGAGACCCAGTACTTC
d_call: TRBD1; j_call: TRBJ1-4; v_call: TRBV27; clone_size: .; cdr3_aa: CASSLMGQGNEKLFF; cdr3_nt: TGTGCCAGCAGTTTAATGGGACAGGGGAATGAAAAACTGTTTTTT
d_call: .; j_call: TRBJ2-2; v_call: TRBV7-9; clone_size: .; cdr3_aa: CASSPPGDANTGELFF; cdr3_nt: TGTGCCAGCAGCCCCCCGGGGGACGCGAACACCGGGGAGCTGTTTTTT
d_call: TRBD1; j_call: TRBJ2-7; v_call: TRBV18; clone_size: .; cdr3_aa: CASSQAGGYEQYF; cdr3_nt: TGTGCCAGCTCACAGGCAGGGGGCTACGAGCAGTACTTC
d_call: .; j_call: TRBJ1-1; v_call: TRBV29-1; clone_size: once; cdr3_aa: CSHGRGGSEAFF; cdr3_nt: TGCAGCCACGGGAGGGGGGGCAGTGAAGCTTTCTTT